This T cell receptor beta chain is drawn from a study of blood T cell repertoires in COVID-19. The CDR3 totals 13 residues. Germline CDR1 reads SQVTM; CDR2 reads ANQGSEA. The junction had 7 bases not matched to a gene; V was cut back by 3 bases and J by 9 bases. The protocol was immunoSEQ multiplex PCR, while the TCRdb copy is restricted to in-frame clones and leaves out a portion. The table has over 80,000 clones, approximately 85% seen once; the top ten hold 7% to 8%. This clone was counted between two and nine times. Sequenced sample: peripheral blood. The chain combines TRBV29-1 with TRBJ2-7, with 11 bases identical to TRBD1. The receptor was derived from an older man with acute or convalescent COVID-19. CDR3 coding DNA: TGCAGCGTTGAGTGGGGACAGGGGGATCGGCAGTACTTC. Translated, it gives CSVEWGQGDRQYF.